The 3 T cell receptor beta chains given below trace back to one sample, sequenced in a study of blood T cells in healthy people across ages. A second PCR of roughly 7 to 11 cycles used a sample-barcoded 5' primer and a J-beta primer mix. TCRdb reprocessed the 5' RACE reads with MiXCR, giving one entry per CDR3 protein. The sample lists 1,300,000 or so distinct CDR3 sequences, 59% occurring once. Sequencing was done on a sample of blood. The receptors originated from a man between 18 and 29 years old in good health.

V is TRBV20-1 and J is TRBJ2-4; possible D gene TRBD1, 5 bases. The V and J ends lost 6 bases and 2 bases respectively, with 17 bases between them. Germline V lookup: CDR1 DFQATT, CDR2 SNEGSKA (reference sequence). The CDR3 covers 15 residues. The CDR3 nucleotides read TGCAGTGCCCCCGCGGTAGGGGCGCCCAAAAACATTCAGTACTTC. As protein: CSAPAVGAPKNIQYF.

This CDR3 reads CASSSLESSPLHF. The CDR3 nucleotides are TGTGCCAGCAGCTCCTTAGAGAGTTCACCCCTCCACTTT. The chain has TRBV7-9 and TRBJ1-6, with D unresolved. The CDR3 loop spans 13 amino acids. Trimming pared 4 bases from V and 9 bases from J, leaving 10 bases between. Germline CDR1 SEHNR, CDR2 FQNEAQ (reference sequence).

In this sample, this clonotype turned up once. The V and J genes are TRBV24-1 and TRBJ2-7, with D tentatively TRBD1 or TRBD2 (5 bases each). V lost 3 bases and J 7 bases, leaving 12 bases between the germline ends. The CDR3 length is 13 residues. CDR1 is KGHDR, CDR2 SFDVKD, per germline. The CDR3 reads CATSDGTAAEQYF. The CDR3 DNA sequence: TGTGCCACCAGTGATGGGACCGCGGCGGAGCAGTACTTC.